This TCR beta chain was captured by sequencing in a study of blood T cell repertoires in COVID-19. At the level of the study: Sample material is recorded as cDNA or gDNA derived from T cells, B-cell-depleted T cells, or PBMCs.

TCRdb keeps only in-frame clones here, not all; method: immunoSEQ multiplex PCR. The sample yields about 210,000 clones, approximately 85% seen once. The germline CDR1 and CDR2 sequences are SGHNT and YYREEE (reference sequence). The CDR3 has 16 amino acids. Trimming left V 1 base short and J 5 bases short, with 15 bases between. The sample comprised peripheral blood. This clonotype originated in a woman between 50 and 59 years old with active or convalescent COVID-19. V is TRBV5-4 and J is TRBJ2-2, with D perhaps matching TRBD2 (6 bases). The CDR3 region is CASSLYGSPPTGELFF. CDR3 sequence (DNA): TGTGCCAGCAGCTTGTACGGGAGCCCCCCTACCGGGGAGCTGTTTTTT.